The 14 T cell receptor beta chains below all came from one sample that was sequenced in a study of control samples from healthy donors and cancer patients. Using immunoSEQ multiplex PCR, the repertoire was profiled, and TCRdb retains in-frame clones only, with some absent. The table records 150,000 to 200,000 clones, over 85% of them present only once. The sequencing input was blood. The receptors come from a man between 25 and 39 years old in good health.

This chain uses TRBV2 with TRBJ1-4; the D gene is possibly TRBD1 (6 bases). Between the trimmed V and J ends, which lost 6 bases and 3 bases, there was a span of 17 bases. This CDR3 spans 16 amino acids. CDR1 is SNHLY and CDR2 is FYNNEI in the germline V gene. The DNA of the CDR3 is TGTGCCAGCAGCGACGCGGGGGGCGCCGCTAATGAAAAACTGTTTTTT. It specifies CASSDAGGAANEKLFF.

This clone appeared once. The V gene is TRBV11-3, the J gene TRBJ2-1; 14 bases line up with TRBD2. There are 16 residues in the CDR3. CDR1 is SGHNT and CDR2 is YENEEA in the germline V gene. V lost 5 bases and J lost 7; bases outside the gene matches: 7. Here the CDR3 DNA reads TGTGCCAGCAGCGCTCCCGGGACTAGCGGGGGAAATGAGCAGTTCTTC. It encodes CASSAPGTSGGNEQFF.

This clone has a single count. CDR3 in DNA: TGCGCCAGCAGCCAAGAAGCCCCCGAGGCGAGCTCCTATAATTCACCCCTCCACTTT. This codes for CASSQEAPEASSYNSPLHF. J is TRBJ1-6 and V is TRBV4-3; D unclear. Germline-derived CDR1 and CDR2 are LGHNA and YSLEER. The V and J ends lost 0 bases and 0 bases respectively, with 15 bases between them. This CDR3 comprises 19 residues.

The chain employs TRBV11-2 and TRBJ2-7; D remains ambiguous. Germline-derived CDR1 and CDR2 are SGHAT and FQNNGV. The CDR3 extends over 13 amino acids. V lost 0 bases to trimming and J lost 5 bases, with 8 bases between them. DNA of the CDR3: TGTGCCAGCAGCTTAGAGGGGTTCCACGAGCAGTACTTC. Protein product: CASSLEGFHEQYF.

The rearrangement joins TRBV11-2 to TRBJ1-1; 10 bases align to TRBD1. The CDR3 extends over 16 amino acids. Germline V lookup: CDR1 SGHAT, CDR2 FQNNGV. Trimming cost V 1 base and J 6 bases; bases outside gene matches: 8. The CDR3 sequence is CASSLGPFGTGAEAFF. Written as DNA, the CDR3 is TGTGCCAGCAGCTTAGGACCTTTTGGGACAGGGGCTGAAGCTTTCTTT.

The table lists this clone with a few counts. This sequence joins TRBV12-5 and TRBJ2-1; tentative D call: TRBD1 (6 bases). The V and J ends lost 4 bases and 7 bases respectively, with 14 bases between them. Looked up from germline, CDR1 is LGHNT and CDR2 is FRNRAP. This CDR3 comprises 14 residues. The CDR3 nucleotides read TGTGCTAGTGGTTGGCAGGGGTTTAGGAATGAGCAGTTCTTC. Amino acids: CASGWQGFRNEQFF.

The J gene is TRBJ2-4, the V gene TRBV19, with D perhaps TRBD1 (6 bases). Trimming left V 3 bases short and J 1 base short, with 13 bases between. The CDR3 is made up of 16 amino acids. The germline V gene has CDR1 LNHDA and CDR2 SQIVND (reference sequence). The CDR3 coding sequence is TGTGCCAGTAGTATTGGCCAGGGGCTTGCCAAAAACATTCAGTACTTC. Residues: CASSIGQGLAKNIQYF.

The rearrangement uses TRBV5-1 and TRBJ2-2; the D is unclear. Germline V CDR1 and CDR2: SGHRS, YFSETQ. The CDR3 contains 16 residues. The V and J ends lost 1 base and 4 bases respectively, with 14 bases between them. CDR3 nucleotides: TGCGCCAGCAGCTTGTTGATCGGGCAGCCCACCGGGGAGCTGTTTTTT. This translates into CASSLLIGQPTGELFF.

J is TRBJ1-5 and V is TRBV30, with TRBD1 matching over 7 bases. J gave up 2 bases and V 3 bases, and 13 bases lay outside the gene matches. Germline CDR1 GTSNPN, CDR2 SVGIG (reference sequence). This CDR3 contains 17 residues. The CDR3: CAWSEREGALGNQPQHF. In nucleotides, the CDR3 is TGTGCCTGGAGCGAACGGGAGGGGGCGTTGGGCAATCAGCCCCAGCATTTT.

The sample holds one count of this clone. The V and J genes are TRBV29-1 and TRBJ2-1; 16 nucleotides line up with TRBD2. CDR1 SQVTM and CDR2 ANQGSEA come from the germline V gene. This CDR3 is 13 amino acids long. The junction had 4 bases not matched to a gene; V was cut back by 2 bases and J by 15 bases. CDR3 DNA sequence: TGCAGCGTTGAAAGGGGGACTAGCGGGAGGGCGTTCTTC. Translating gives CSVERGTSGRAFF.

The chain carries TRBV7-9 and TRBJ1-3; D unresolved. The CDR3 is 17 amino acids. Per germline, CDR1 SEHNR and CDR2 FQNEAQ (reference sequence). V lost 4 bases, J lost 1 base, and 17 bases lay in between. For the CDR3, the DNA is TGTGCCAGCAGCTCAAAACCTGACGGGAGATCTGGAAACACCATATATTTT. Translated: CASSSKPDGRSGNTIYF.

CDR3 nucleotides: TGTGCCAGCAGTTTGAGATCCCGGGACAGGGCCGGCTACACCTTC. Amino acids: CASSLRSRDRAGYTF. The chain uses TRBV27 and TRBJ1-2; 9 bases are a match to TRBD1. J lost 8 bases, V lost 3 bases, and 10 bases had no gene match. The germline V gene encodes CDR1 MNHEY and CDR2 SMNVEV (reference sequence). CDR3 length: 15 residues.

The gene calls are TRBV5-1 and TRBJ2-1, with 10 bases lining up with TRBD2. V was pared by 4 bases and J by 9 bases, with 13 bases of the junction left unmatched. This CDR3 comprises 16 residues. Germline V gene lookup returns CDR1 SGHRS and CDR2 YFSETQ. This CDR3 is CASSLTLGLATGEQFF. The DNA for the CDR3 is TGCGCCAGCAGCCTGACGTTGGGACTAGCGACGGGTGAGCAGTTCTTC.

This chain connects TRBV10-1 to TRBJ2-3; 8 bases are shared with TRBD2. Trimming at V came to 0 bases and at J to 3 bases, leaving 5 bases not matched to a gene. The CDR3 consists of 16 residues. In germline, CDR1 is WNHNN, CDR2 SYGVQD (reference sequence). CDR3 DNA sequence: TGCGCCAGCAGTGAGTCAGGTAGCGGGAAAACAGATACGCAGTATTTT. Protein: CASSESGSGKTDTQYF.